The T cell receptor (beta chain) under discussion was sequenced for a study of blood T cell repertoires in COVID-19. Study as a whole: Specimens from acute and convalescent COVID-19 originated in the United States, Italy and Spain. The cDNA or gDNA used as material had been derived from T cells, B-cell-depleted T cells, or PBMCs.

Germline values: CDR1 SGHRS, CDR2 YFSETQ. The CDR3 extends over 14 amino acids. The germline V and J ends were trimmed by 4 bases and 0 bases, with 10 bases remaining between them. The protocol was immunoSEQ multiplex PCR, while the TCRdb copy is restricted to in-frame clones and leaves out a portion. The table lists approximately 340,000 clones, roughly 92% of them singletons. Study members were between roughly 18 and 100 years old and lived in roughly 24 US regions. Worth noting for this clone: The same CDR3 can be traced to other DNA sequences in this sample.

Sequencing was performed on PBMCs or T cells enriched from blood (not recorded which). This rearrangement joins TRBV5-1 to TRBJ1-1; maybe TRBD1 (5 bases). The clonotype originates from a woman aged 40 to 50 who had been exposed to COVID-19. The CDR3 loop is CASSRGQLNTEAFF. Written as DNA, the CDR3 is TGCGCCAGCAGCCGAGGACAACTGAACACTGAAGCTTTCTTT.